Below are 17 T cell receptor beta chains sequenced from a single sample in a study of CD8+CD57+ T cells in acquired aplastic anemia. According to the study, genomic DNA was the template for TCR beta VDJ and CDR3 profiling. TCRdb re-analysed the reads in MiXCR, keeping a single row per CDR3 protein. Among 160,000 or so distinct CDR3 sequences, around half were seen once, and the ten largest hold approximately 3%. All patients picked for sequencing had shown, by flow cytometry, an expansion of CD8+CD57+ cells. The specimen was sorted CD4+, CD8+, or CD8+CD57+ T cells (not recorded which) from PBMCs. These receptors were obtained from a human donor with aplastic anemia.

This clonotype has a count of ten or more. V gene TRBV9 combines with J gene TRBJ1-4; TRBD1 aligns across 7 bases. V lost 2 bases to trimming and J lost 4 bases; unmatched junction nucleotides: 2. This CDR3 has 14 amino acids. Germline CDR1 SGDLS, CDR2 YYNGEE. CDR3 DNA sequence: TGTGCCAGCAGCGTGGGACAGAGTAATGAAAAACTGTTTTTT. This codes for CASSVGQSNEKLFF. The whole variable domain, remainder taken from reference TRBV9 and TRBJ1-4, is DSGVTQTPKHLITATGQRVTLRCSPRSGDLSVYWYQQSLDQGLQFLIQYYNGEERAKGNILERFSAQQFPDLHSELNLSSLELGDSALYFCASSVGQSNEKLFFGSGTQLSVL.

This clonotype was recorded at least ten times. The chain has TRBV9 and TRBJ1-1; D is ambiguous. The CDR3 loop spans 14 amino acids. Germline CDR1 is SGDLS and CDR2 is YYNGEE. Trimming left V 0 bases short and J 4 bases short, with 10 bases between. CDR3 in amino acids: CASSVDEVRTEAFF. CDR3 DNA sequence: TGTGCCAGCAGCGTAGACGAGGTACGCACTGAAGCTTTCTTT.

This clonotype was observed many times. The chain has TRBV15 and TRBJ2-2, with D possibly being TRBD2 (5 bases). This CDR3 contains 15 residues. Germline CDR1 reads LNHNV; CDR2 reads YYDKDF (reference sequence). Trimming left V 4 bases short and J 1 base short, with 10 bases between. The CDR3 DNA is TGTGCCACCAGCACTAGAGGAGGGAACACCGGGGAGCTGTTTTTT. Translated, it gives CATSTRGGNTGELFF.

This clonotype was observed many times. The CDR3 sequence is CSAREGGAGETQYF. The DNA of the CDR3 is TGCAGTGCTAGAGAAGGGGGGGCGGGGGAGACCCAGTACTTC. The chain couples TRBV20-1 to TRBJ2-5, with D tentatively TRBD2 (7 bases). The germline V and J ends were trimmed by 0 bases and 5 bases, with 13 bases remaining between them. Per germline, CDR1 DFQATT and CDR2 SNEGSKA (reference sequence). The CDR3 contains 14 residues.

The genes are TRBV15 and TRBJ1-5; 8 bases are shared with TRBD1. The CDR3 consists of 14 residues. The J segment lost 5 bases and the V segment lost 2 bases, leaving 2 bases of the junction unmatched. Per the germline V gene, CDR1 is LNHNV and CDR2 is YYDKDF (reference sequence). The CDR3 nucleotides are TGTGCCACCAGCAGACAGGGGGCCCATCAGCCCCAGCATTTT. It encodes CATSRQGAHQPQHF. The full variable domain, rest sourced from reference TRBV15 and TRBJ1-5, is DAMVIQNPRYQVTQFGKPVTLSCSQTLNHNVMYWYQQKSSQAPKLLFHYYDKDFNNEADTPDNFQSRRPNTSFCFLDIRSPGLGDTAMYLCATSRQGAHQPQHFGDGTRLSIL.

This clonotype was picked up many times. The gene calls are TRBV5-1 and TRBJ1-1; the match to TRBD1 covers 9 bases. The trim removed 3 bases at V and 4 bases at J, leaving 4 bases unmatched. Germline lookup yields CDR1 SGHRS and CDR2 YFSETQ. The CDR3 contains 14 residues. The CDR3 reads CASSSTTGGTEAFF. The CDR3 nucleotides are TGCGCCAGCAGCTCTACGACAGGGGGCACTGAAGCTTTCTTT.

In the case of this clonotype: Because it lacks the conserved phenylalanine or tryptophan at the end, this CDR3 is likely a read error. The V and J genes are TRBV2 and TRBJ1-4, with 8 positions matching TRBD1. In germline, CDR1 is SNHLY, CDR2 FYNNEI. Trimming at V came to 6 bases and at J to 8 bases, leaving 5 bases not matched to a gene. This CDR3 comprises 13 residues. The CDR3 DNA is TGTGCCAGCAGATCGGGACAGGACGAAAAACTGTTTCTT. Protein product: CASRSGQDEKLFL.

The chain employs TRBV20-1 and TRBJ2-6; D ambiguous. V was pared by 4 bases and J by 3 bases, with 7 bases between. This CDR3 spans 13 amino acids. From germline, CDR1 is DFQATT and CDR2 SNEGSKA (reference sequence). The CDR3 DNA follows: TGCAGTGCTATGGGAATTGGGGCCAACGTCCTGACTTTC. It is translated as CSAMGIGANVLTF.

This CDR3 reads CAVQGGGNTIYF. The CDR3, as DNA: TGTGCCGTACAGGGAGGCGGAAACACCATATATTTT. The chain employs TRBV2 and TRBJ1-3; weak D call: TRBD1 (6 bases). The CDR3 covers 12 residues. The V gene lost 11 bases and the J gene lost 4 bases, with 12 bases spanning the gap. The V gene's germline CDR1 is SNHLY and CDR2 FYNNEI.

This clonotype has just one count. The rearrangement links TRBV29-1 to TRBJ2-5; TRBD2 aligns across 7 bases. Germline assignment: CDR1 SQVTM and CDR2 ANQGSEA. The CDR3 consists of 14 residues. The V gene end was trimmed by 2 bases and the J gene end by 4 bases; junction bases not matched to a gene: 7. The CDR3 reads CSVEPAGVAETQYF. DNA of the CDR3: TGCAGCGTTGAACCGGCGGGGGTTGCAGAGACCCAGTACTTC.

The genes are TRBV2 and TRBJ1-3, with a tentative D call TRBD1 (5 bases). The V and J ends lost 9 bases and 0 bases respectively, with 9 bases between them. The germline CDR1 and CDR2 sequences are SNHLY and FYNNEI. This CDR3 has 13 residues. Here the CDR3 reads CARETVSGNTIYF. CDR3 nucleotides: TGTGCCAGAGAGACAGTCTCTGGAAACACCATATATTTT.

The chain combines TRBV10-3 with TRBJ2-7; TRBD2 agrees at 9 bases. The CDR3 sequence is 12 residues long. Germline CDR1 is ENHRY and CDR2 is SYGVKD. The J segment lost 5 bases and the V segment lost 11 bases, leaving 7 bases of the junction unmatched. DNA of the CDR3: TGTGCCTCGACCGGACTAGCGAACGAGCAGTACTTC. It encodes CASTGLANEQYF.

This clonotype was recorded at least ten times. The chain combines TRBV27 with TRBJ2-5; TRBD2 matches 8 bases. Germline CDR1 is MNHEY and CDR2 is SMNVEV (reference sequence). V was pared by 5 bases and J by 6 bases, with 8 bases of the junction left unmatched. The CDR3 length is 14 residues. The CDR3 reads CASSPLAGGKTQYF. CDR3 coding DNA: TGTGCCAGCAGTCCGCTAGCGGGTGGGAAGACCCAGTACTTC.

The gene calls are TRBV11-1 and TRBJ2-3, with a weak D call TRBD2 (5 bases). Per the germline V gene, CDR1 is SGHAT and CDR2 is FQDESV (reference sequence). The CDR3 loop spans 15 amino acids. Trimming stripped 3 bases from V and 3 bases from J, with 13 bases between. CDR3 coding DNA: TGTGCCAGCAGCTTGGGGAGCAGTGGGACAGATACGCAGTATTTT. It yields the protein CASSLGSSGTDTQYF.

The CDR3 DNA is TGCGCCAGCAGCTTGGGCCAGGGGGCCGACGAGCAGTACTTC. Encoded protein: CASSLGQGADEQYF. The rearrangement links TRBV5-1 to TRBJ2-7, with 8 bases identical to TRBD1. In germline, CDR1 is SGHRS, CDR2 YFSETQ. Germline trimming cut 0 bases from V and 5 bases from J; bases unmatched to any gene: 4. CDR3 length: 14 amino acids. Full variable domain (outside the CDR3, taken from reference TRBV5-1 and TRBJ2-7): KAGVTQTPRYLIKTRGQQVTLSCSPISGHRSVSWYQQTPGQGLQFLFEYFSETQRNKGNFPGRFSGRQFSNSRSEMNVSTLELGDSALYLCASSLGQGADEQYFGPGTRLTVT.

This clonotype was recorded once. The CDR3 DNA follows: TGTGCCAGCAGCCCTACCTCTCATACGCAGTATTTT. Protein sequence: CASSPTSHTQYF. The chain is built from TRBV7-2 and TRBJ2-3, with unresolved D. The CDR3 spans 12 residues. Germline V gene data show CDR1 as SGHTA and CDR2 as FQGNSA. V was clipped by 5 bases and J by 7 bases, with 10 bases between them. Looking up the rest from reference TRBV7-2 and TRBJ2-3 gives the full variable domain: GAGVSQSPSNKVTEKGKDVELRCDPISGHTALYWYRQSLGQGLEFLIYFQGNSAPDKSGLPSDRFSAERTGGSVSTLTIQRTQQEDSAVYLCASSPTSHTQYFGPGTRLTVL.

In its sample, this clonotype was seen many times. J is TRBJ1-2 and V is TRBV3-1, with D possibly matching TRBD1 (5 bases). Trimming removed 0 bases at V and 14 bases at J, with 19 bases between. CDR1 LGHDT and CDR2 YNNKEL come from the germline V gene (reference sequence). The CDR3 runs 14 residues. Here the CDR3 reads CASSQDQLGPRATF. Here the CDR3 DNA reads TGTGCCAGCAGCCAAGACCAACTCGGTCCCAGGGCGACCTTC.